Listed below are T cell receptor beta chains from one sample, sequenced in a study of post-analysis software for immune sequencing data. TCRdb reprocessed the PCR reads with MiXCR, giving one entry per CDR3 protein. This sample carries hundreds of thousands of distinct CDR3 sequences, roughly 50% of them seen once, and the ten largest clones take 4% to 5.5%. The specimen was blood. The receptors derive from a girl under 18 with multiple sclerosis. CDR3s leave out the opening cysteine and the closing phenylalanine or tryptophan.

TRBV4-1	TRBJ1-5	ASSQVGDRVPNQPQH
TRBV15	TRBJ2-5	ATSRDRETQY
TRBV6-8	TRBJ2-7	AGSPCQGRYYEQY
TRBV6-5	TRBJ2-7	ASSYGGFDSYEQY
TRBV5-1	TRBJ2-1	ASSRILITIDEQF
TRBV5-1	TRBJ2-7	ASSLVGSGRGSDEQY
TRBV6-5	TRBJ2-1	ASSYSMGQGYNEQF
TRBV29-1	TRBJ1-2	SVRTGWDGYT
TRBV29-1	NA	SVTELAGRYEQY
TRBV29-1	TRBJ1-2	SVELQANYGYT
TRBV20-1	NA	SAINRFIRYEQY
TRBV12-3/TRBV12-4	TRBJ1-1	ASSSRELHTEAF
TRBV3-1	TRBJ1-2	ASSQLRGNYGYT
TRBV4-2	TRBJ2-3	ASSQGRTADTQY
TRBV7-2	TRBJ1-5	ASSFGGGRSPQH
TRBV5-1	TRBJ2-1	ASSLGLAGLIYNEQF
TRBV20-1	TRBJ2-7	SARGADRPYEQY
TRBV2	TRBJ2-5	ASSRNSGTSAEETQY
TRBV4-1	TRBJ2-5	ASSQAPGDRGQEAQY
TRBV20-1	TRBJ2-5	SGNGLAGGRETQY
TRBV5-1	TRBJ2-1	ASSLDRTSIIGGRF
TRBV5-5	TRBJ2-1	ASSFRDQQF
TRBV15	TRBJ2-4	ATSREDLAKNIQY
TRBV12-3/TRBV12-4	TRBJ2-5	ASSLLVLGETQY
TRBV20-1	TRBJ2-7	SACPISYEQY
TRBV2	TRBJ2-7	ASSPPGAGFSYEQY
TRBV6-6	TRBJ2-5	ASRVGLAGFQETQY
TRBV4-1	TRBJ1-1	ASSQETGYEAF
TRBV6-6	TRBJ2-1	TSSRTSGRLF
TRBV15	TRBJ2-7	ATSRDSGPGRYEQY
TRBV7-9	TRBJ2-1	ASLGNEQF
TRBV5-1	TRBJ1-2	ASSLDRSDQDGYT
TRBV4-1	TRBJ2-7	ASSQDASGVSDEQY
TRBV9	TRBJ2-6	ASSDRQVSSGANVLT
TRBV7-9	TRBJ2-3	ASSLRARTNTDTQY
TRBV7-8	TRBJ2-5	ASSFSESFSLETQY
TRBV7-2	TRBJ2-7	ASSFSGRDYEQY
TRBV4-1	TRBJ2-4	ASSQGGAGPTVKNIQY
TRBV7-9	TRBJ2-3	ASSSSGREHTDTQY
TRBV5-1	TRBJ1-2	ARERGIYGYT
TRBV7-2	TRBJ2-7	ASSYLTSPTYEQY
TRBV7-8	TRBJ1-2	ASSFGSGQGNYGYT
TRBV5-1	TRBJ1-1	ASSPRTGVRRATEAF
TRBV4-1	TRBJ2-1	ASSQDSGRADYNEQF
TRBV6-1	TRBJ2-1	ASSEVRNEQF
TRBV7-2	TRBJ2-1	ASSLESGSHEQF
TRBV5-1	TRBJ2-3	ASSSGSPNPTDTQY
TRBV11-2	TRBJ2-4	ASAANIQY
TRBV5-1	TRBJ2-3	ASRRGSGPTSSGGTDTQY
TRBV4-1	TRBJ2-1	ASSQASGRNPISDNEQF
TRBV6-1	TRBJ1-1	ASSAQGTEAF
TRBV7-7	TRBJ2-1	ASSLAGRDRDGEQF
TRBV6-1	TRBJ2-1	ASSRKGPSGSSNEQF